Listed below are T cell receptor beta chains from one sample, sequenced in a study of blood T cell repertoires in COVID-19. TCRdb's copy holds only in-frame clones and misses some; the assay was immunoSEQ multiplex PCR. The sample lists roughly 260,000 clones; about 90% were seen once. Sequenced material: peripheral blood. All receptors come from a woman aged 50 to 60 who had recovered from COVID-19. Each CDR3 is given with its conserved first and last residue. A D gene is named only where the DNA matches it firmly. Only part of the rows carry a size: once, few, many, or a class if the clone is expanded.

J | V | size | D | CDR3 | DNA
TRBJ2-7 | TRBV25-1 | - | - | CATQRADEQYF | TGTGCCACCCAGAGGGCTGACGAGCAGTACTTC
TRBJ2-7 | TRBV11-2 | - | TRBD1 | CASSGFGTGPYEQYF | TGTGCCAGCAGTGGGTTTGGGACAGGTCCCTACGAGCAGTACTTC
TRBJ1-6 | TRBV10-3 | - | TRBD1 | CAIRGDRNNSPLHF | TGTGCCATCAGAGGGGACAGGAACAATTCACCCCTCCACTTT
TRBJ2-5 | TRBV25-1 | - | - | CASSRGMGWETQYF | TGTGCCAGCAGCCGCGGGATGGGTTGGGAGACCCAGTACTTC
TRBJ2-1 | TRBV4-3 | once | TRBD2 | CASKGGSYNEQFF | TGCGCCAGTAAGGGAGGGTCCTACAATGAGCAGTTCTTC
TRBJ2-4 | TRBV7-2 | - | - | CASSLSGSKNIQYF | TGTGCCAGCAGCTTAAGCGGATCCAAAAACATTCAGTACTTC
TRBJ1-6 | TRBV7-7 | - | - | CASSLGRGGQVPSEGSPLHF | TGTGCTAGCAGCTTAGGTCGGGGGGGGCAGGTACCTTCGGAAGGTTCACCCCTCCACTTT
TRBJ2-3 | TRBV10-3 | - | - | CAISPQGGTDTQYF | TGTGCCATCTCCCCACAGGGTGGAACAGATACGCAGTATTTT
TRBJ2-3 | TRBV6-5 | few | - | CASSYLPGSTDTHYF | TGTGCCAGCAGTTACCTGCCGGGAAGCACAGATACGCATTATTTT
TRBJ2-5 | TRBV4-2 | - | - | CASSQESRLVAQTQYF | TGTGCCAGCAGCCAAGAATCGAGGTTGGTCGCCCAGACCCAGTACTTC
TRBJ1-2 | TRBV3-1/TRBV3-2 | - | - | CASSQDRNYGYTF | TGTGCCAGCAGCCAAGACAGAAACTATGGCTACACCTTC
TRBJ1-1 | TRBV7-2 | few | - | CAIQWGLGRTEAFF | TGTGCCATCCAATGGGGCCTAGGGAGGACTGAAGCTTTCTTT
TRBJ2-1 | TRBV7-9 | - | - | CASSFRRVYNEQFF | TGTGCCAGCAGCTTCAGGCGGGTGTACAATGAGCAGTTCTTC
TRBJ2-1 | TRBV6-2/TRBV6-3 | - | - | CASSYDKYNEQFF | TGTGCCAGCAGTTACGACAAATACAATGAGCAGTTCTTC
TRBJ2-3 | TRBV7-9 | - | TRBD2 | CASSGTSGRHTDTQYF | TGTGCCAGCAGCGGGACTAGCGGGCGACACACAGATACGCAGTATTTT
TRBJ1-4 | TRBV30 | few | TRBD1 | CAWNPQGVGEKLFF | TGTGCCTGGAACCCCCAGGGGGTTGGTGAAAAACTGTTTTTT
TRBJ1-1 | TRBV19 | - | - | CASSIMFGGARTEAFF | TGTGCCAGTAGTATAATGTTTGGGGGGGCGAGGACTGAAGCTTTCTTT
TRBJ2-7 | TRBV3-1/TRBV3-2 | - | - | CASSQQGSQYF | TGTGCCAGCAGCCAACAGGGATCACAGTACTTC
TRBJ2-7 | TRBV20-1 | - | TRBD1 | CSAGQGGEQYF | TGCAGTGCTGGACAGGGTGGTGAGCAGTACTTC
TRBJ1-1 | TRBV4-3 | - | - | CASSQRTPNTEAFF | TGCGCCAGCAGCCAACGCACACCGAACACTGAAGCTTTCTTT
TRBJ2-2 | TRBV6-6 | - | - | CASSSGVLGTGELFF | TGTGCCAGCAGCTCCGGGGTCCTTGGCACCGGGGAGCTGTTTTTT
TRBJ2-1 | TRBV5-1 | - | - | CASTYSNEQFF | TGCGCCAGCACCTACTCCAATGAGCAGTTCTTC
TRBJ1-5 | TRBV18 | - | TRBD1 | CASSVGQGDQPQHF | TGTGCCAGCTCTGTTGGACAGGGGGATCAGCCCCAGCATTTT
TRBJ2-7 | TRBV6-2/TRBV6-3 | - | - | CASSYSRRFSYEQYF | TGTGCCAGCAGTTACTCTCGGCGGTTTTCCTACGAGCAGTACTTC
TRBJ2-1 | TRBV27 | - | - | CASSLVKTGPKANEQFF | TGTGCCAGCAGTTTGGTGAAAACAGGGCCCAAGGCGAATGAGCAGTTCTTC
TRBJ2-1 | TRBV28 | - | TRBD2 | CASSPSGRLNEQFF | TGTGCCAGCAGCCCTAGCGGGAGGTTGAATGAGCAGTTCTTC
TRBJ1-5 | TRBV7-6 | - | TRBD1 | CASSPTGGAGLSQPQHF | TGTGCCAGCAGCCCAACAGGGGGCGCGGGACTCTCTCAGCCCCAGCATTTT
TRBJ2-1 | TRBV15 | - | - | CATSRDRGSEQFF | TGTGCCACCAGCAGAGATCGGGGGAGTGAGCAGTTCTTC
TRBJ1-4 | TRBV18 | - | TRBD1 | CASSREEGALEKLFF | TGTGCCAGCTCACGGGAAGAGGGGGCATTGGAAAAACTGTTTTTT